This T cell receptor (beta chain) was profiled in a study of blood T cells in healthy people across ages. It was with a sample-barcoded 5' primer and a J-beta primer mix that a second PCR of roughly 6 to 11 cycles was run. TCRdb processed the 5' RACE reads anew with MiXCR; each CDR3 protein has one entry. The sample has about 1.5 million distinct CDR3 sequences, roughly 40% seen once. Between the trimmed V and J ends, which lost 1 base and 4 bases, there was a span of 16 bases. This CDR3 comprises 16 residues. From germline, CDR1 is SEHNR and CDR2 FQNEAQ (reference sequence). The gene calls are TRBV7-9 and TRBJ1-1; tentative D call: TRBD1 (6 bases). Sample: blood. This clonotype was sampled from a woman between 18 and 30 years old in good health. This chain's CDR3 is CASSLVGHSRGTEAFF. In nucleotides, the CDR3 is TGTGCCAGCAGCTTAGTGGGACATTCTCGGGGCACTGAAGCTTTCTTT.